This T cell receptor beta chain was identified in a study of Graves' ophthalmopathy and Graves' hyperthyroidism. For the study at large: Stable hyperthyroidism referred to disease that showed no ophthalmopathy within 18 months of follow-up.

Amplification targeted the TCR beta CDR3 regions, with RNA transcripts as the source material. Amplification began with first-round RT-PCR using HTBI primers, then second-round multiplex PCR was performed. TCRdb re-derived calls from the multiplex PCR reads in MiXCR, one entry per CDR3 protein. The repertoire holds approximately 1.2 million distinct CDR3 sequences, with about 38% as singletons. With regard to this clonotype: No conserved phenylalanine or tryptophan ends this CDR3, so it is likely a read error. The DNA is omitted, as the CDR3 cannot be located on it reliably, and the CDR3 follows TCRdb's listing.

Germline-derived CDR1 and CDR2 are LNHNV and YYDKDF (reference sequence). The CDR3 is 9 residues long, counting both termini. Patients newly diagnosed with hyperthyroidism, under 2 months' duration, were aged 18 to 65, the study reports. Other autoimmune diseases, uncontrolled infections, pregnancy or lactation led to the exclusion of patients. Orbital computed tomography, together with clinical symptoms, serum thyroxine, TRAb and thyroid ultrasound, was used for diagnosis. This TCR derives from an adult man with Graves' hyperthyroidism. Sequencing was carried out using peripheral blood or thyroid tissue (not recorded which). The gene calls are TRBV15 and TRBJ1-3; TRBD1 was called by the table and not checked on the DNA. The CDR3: CATQRGQNT.